Below are 14 T cell receptor beta chains sequenced from a single sample in a study of T cells and copy number aberrations in small-cell lung cancer. Assay used: immunoSEQ multiplex PCR; TCRdb lists only in-frame clones, some missing. Among 2,500 to 3,000 clones listed, 65% to 90% were seen once. Sequenced: normal tissue next to the tumor. The receptors shown here come from a man between 40 and 49 years old with small cell lung cancer.

The CDR3 coding sequence is TGTGCCAGCAGCTTAGCCCAAGCCCAGAACACTGAAGCTTTCTTT. Its translation: CASSLAQAQNTEAFF. The V and J genes are TRBV7-6 and TRBJ1-1; D remains unclear. Germline V lookup: CDR1 SGHVS, CDR2 FNYEAQ. This CDR3 spans 15 amino acids. V gave up 0 bases and J gave up 1 base, with 9 bases separating them. The whole variable domain, filled in from reference TRBV7-6 and TRBJ1-1, reads GAGVSQSPRYKVTKRGQDVALRCDPISGHVSLYWYRQALGQGPEFLTYFNYEAQQDKSGLPNDRFSAERPEGSISTLTIQRTEQRDSAMYRCASSLAQAQNTEAFFGQGTRLTVV.

CDR3 sequence reads: CASSQELTGTGTEAFF. The CDR3, as DNA: TGTGCCAGCAGCCAAGAATTGACCGGGACAGGAACTGAAGCTTTCTTT. The chain combines TRBV4-2 with TRBJ1-1; 8 nucleotides agree with TRBD1. V lost 0 bases and J lost 5; bases outside the gene matches: 8. The CDR3 has 16 residues. CDR1 and CDR2 (germline): LGHNA, YNFKEQ.

V is TRBV28 and J is TRBJ2-7, with a possible D match to TRBD2 (5 bases). The germline V and J ends were trimmed by 10 bases and 5 bases, with 12 bases remaining between them. This CDR3 spans 11 amino acids. Germline V gene data show CDR1 as MDHEN and CDR2 as SYDVKM. The CDR3 DNA sequence: TGTGCCACCTCACTAGGGAACGAGCAGTACTTC. It yields the protein CATSLGNEQYF. The entire variable domain, with the rest obtained from reference TRBV28 and TRBJ2-7, is as follows: DVKVTQSSRYLVKRTGEKVFLECVQDMDHENMFWYRQDPGLGLRLIYFSYDVKMKEKGDIPEGYSVSREKKERFSLILESASTNQTSMYLCATSLGNEQYFGPGTRLTVT.

Only one count was recorded for this clone. J is TRBJ2-2 and V is TRBV7-2; D might be TRBD2 (5 bases). V lost 3 bases to trimming and J lost 5 bases, with 13 bases between them. Looked up from germline, CDR1 is SGHTA and CDR2 is FQGNSA. The CDR3 is made up of 15 amino acids. This CDR3 is CASSFMPTGTGELFF. The CDR3 nucleotides read TGTGCCAGCAGCTTTATGCCGACGGGGACCGGGGAGCTGTTTTTT.

This clone has more than one count but fewer than ten. The chain carries TRBV30 and TRBJ2-3, with D perhaps TRBD2 (5 bases). In germline, CDR1 is GTSNPN, CDR2 SVGIG (reference sequence). The CDR3 extends over 14 amino acids. The V end lost 1 base, the J end lost 9 bases, and 17 bases lay between the germline ends. The CDR3 sequence: CAWSGGGGLNTQYF. In DNA, the CDR3 is TGTGCCTGGAGTGGTGGCGGAGGACTCAACACGCAGTATTTT.

The rearrangement uses TRBV4-1 and TRBJ2-5; D uncertain. The V gene's germline CDR1 is MGHRA and CDR2 YSYEKL. Deletions cut 5 bases from V and 4 bases from J, with 11 bases between. The length of the CDR3 is 13 residues. CDR3: CASSTTKGETQYF. In nucleotides, the CDR3 is TGCGCCAGCAGCACAACTAAAGGAGAGACCCAGTACTTC.

The V call is TRBV19, the J call TRBJ1-6; 8 positions match TRBD1. The CDR3 is 15 residues long. V dropped 9 bases and J dropped 5; count of bases not matched to a gene: 9. The germline gives CDR1 LNHDA, CDR2 SQIVND (reference sequence). CDR3 nucleotides: TGTGCCAGCCGATTTGACAGGGGACATAATTCACCCCTCCACTTT. Its protein is CASRFDRGHNSPLHF.

This clone was recorded only once. This chain links TRBV13 with TRBJ2-1; no reliable D call. Germline-derived CDR1 and CDR2 are PRHDT and FYEKMQ (reference sequence). The CDR3 loop spans 15 amino acids. V lost 0 bases and J 4 bases, leaving 10 bases between the germline ends. CDR3 DNA: TGTGCCAGCAGCTTAGGGGCCAGCGTATACAATGAGCAGTTCTTC. Protein: CASSLGASVYNEQFF.

J is TRBJ2-7 and V is TRBV19; D unclear. From germline, CDR1 is LNHDA and CDR2 SQIVND (reference sequence). This CDR3 is 13 amino acids long. V lost 3 bases to trimming and J lost 3 bases, with 9 bases between them. The CDR3 protein is CASSIARNYEQYF. The CDR3 DNA sequence: TGTGCCAGTAGTATTGCCCGAAACTACGAGCAGTACTTC.

The CDR3 spells CASSFFQTKGIQYF. DNA for the CDR3: TGTGCCAGCAGCTTCTTCCAAACCAAGGGTATTCAGTACTTC. This sequence joins TRBV5-4 and TRBJ2-4, with D uncertain. The CDR3 has 14 amino acids. CDR1 is SGHNT, CDR2 YYREEE, per germline (reference sequence). V was pared by 2 bases and J by 10 bases, with 16 bases between.

J is TRBJ2-7 and V is TRBV4-3, with 15 positions matching TRBD2. CDR1 and CDR2 (germline): LGHNA, YSLEER. Trimming took 4 bases from V and 4 from J; bases not matched to a gene: 2. The CDR3 consists of 15 residues. The CDR3 here is CASSPGTSGGYEQYF. CDR3 bases: TGCGCCAGCAGCCCTGGGACTAGCGGGGGGTACGAGCAGTACTTC.

This chain connects TRBV4-2 to TRBJ2-1, with a tentative D call TRBD2 (6 bases). With 0 bases removed from V and 8 bases from J, the gap between germline ends came to 17 bases. This CDR3 has 16 amino acids. Per germline, CDR1 LGHNA and CDR2 YNFKEQ. This CDR3 reads CASSQDSPRTKHEQFF. As DNA, the CDR3 is TGTGCCAGCAGCCAAGATAGTCCCCGGACTAAACATGAGCAGTTCTTC.

On this clone: Additional DNA sequences in this sample encode the identical CDR3. V gene TRBV5-1 combines with J gene TRBJ1-2; 8 nucleotides line up with TRBD1. V shed 5 bases, J shed 4 bases, and the junction held 4 bases outside the gene matches. The germline V gene encodes CDR1 SGHRS and CDR2 YFSETQ. CDR3 length equals 13 residues. CDR3 region: CASSPDRAYGYTF. The CDR3 nucleotides read TGCGCCAGCAGTCCGGACAGGGCCTATGGCTACACCTTC.

The rearrangement links TRBV27 to TRBJ2-1; possible D gene TRBD1, 5 bases. In germline, CDR1 is MNHEY, CDR2 SMNVEV (reference sequence). Trimming took off 3 bases at V and 8 bases at J, with 14 bases between the two ends. The CDR3 runs to 14 residues. CDR3 bases: TGTGCCAGCAGTTTGGGGCCAAGCCCCGATGAGCAGTTCTTC. Translated, it gives CASSLGPSPDEQFF.